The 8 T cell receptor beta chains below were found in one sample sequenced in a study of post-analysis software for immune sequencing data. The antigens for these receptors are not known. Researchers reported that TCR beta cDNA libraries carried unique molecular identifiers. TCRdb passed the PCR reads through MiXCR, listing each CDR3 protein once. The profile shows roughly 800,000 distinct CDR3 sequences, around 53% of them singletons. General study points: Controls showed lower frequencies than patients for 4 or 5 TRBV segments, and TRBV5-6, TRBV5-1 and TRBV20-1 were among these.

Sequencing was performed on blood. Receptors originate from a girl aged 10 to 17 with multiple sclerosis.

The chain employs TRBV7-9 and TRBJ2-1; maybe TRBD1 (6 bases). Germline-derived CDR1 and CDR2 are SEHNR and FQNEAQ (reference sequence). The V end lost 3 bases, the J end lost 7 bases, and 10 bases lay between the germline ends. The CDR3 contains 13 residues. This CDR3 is CASSFFQGNEQFF. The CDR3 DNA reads TGTGCCAGCAGCTTTTTTCAGGGGAATGAGCAGTTCTTC. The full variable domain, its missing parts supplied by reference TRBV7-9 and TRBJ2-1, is DTGVSQNPRHKITKRGQNVTFRCDPISEHNRLYWYRQTLGQGPEFLTYFQNEAQLEKSRLLSDRFSAERPKGSFSTLEIQRTEQGDSAMYLCASSFFQGNEQFFGPGTRLTVL.

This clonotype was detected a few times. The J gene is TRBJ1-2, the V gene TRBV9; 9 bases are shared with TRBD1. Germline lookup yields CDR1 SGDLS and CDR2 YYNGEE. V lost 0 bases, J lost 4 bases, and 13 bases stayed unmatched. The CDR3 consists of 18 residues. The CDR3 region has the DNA TGTGCCAGCAGCGTAGGTCCCTCGGGACAGGGTGACGGCTATGGCTACACCTTC. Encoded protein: CASSVGPSGQGDGYGYTF.

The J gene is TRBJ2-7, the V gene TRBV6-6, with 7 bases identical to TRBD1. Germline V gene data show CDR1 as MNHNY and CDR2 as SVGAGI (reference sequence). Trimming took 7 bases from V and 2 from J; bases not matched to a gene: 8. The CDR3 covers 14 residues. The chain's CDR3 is CASNEIGQAYEQYF. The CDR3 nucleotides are TGTGCCAGCAATGAGATAGGACAGGCCTACGAGCAGTACTTC.

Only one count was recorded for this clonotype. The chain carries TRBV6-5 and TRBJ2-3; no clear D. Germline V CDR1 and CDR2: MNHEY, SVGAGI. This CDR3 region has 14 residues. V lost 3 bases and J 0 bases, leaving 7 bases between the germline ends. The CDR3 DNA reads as TGTGCCAGCAGTTATTTGGACAGCACAGATACGCAGTATTTT. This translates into CASSYLDSTDTQYF.

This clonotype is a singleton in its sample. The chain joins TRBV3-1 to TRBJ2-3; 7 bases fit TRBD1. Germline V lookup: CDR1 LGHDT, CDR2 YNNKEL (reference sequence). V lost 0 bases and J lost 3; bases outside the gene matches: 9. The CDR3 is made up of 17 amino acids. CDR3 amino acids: CASSQDPGQGVTDTQYF. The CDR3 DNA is TGTGCCAGCAGCCAAGATCCTGGGCAGGGGGTGACAGATACGCAGTATTTT.

CDR3 protein: CASSLRRTGAFTDTQYF. The CDR3 nucleotides are TGTGCCAGCAGTCTACGAAGGACAGGGGCATTCACAGATACGCAGTATTTT. V gene TRBV11-3 combines with J gene TRBJ2-3; TRBD1 matches at 9 bases. The CDR3 spans 17 residues. The germline V gene has CDR1 SGHNT and CDR2 YENEEA. The V and J ends lost 6 bases and 2 bases, in that order; junction bases with no gene match: 12. Looking up the rest from reference TRBV11-3 and TRBJ2-3 gives the full variable domain: EAGVVQSPRYKIIEKKQPVAFWCNPISGHNTLYWYLQNLGQGPELLIRYENEEAVDDSQLPKDRFSAERLKGVDSTLKIQPAELGDSAVYLCASSLRRTGAFTDTQYFGPGTRLTVL.

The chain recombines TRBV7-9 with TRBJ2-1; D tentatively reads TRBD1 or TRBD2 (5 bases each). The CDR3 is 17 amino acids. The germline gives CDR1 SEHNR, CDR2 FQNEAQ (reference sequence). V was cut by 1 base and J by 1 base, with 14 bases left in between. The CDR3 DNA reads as TGTGCCAGCAGCTTAGGGAACGCTGAGGGGTCCTACAATGAGCAGTTCTTC. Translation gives CASSLGNAEGSYNEQFF.

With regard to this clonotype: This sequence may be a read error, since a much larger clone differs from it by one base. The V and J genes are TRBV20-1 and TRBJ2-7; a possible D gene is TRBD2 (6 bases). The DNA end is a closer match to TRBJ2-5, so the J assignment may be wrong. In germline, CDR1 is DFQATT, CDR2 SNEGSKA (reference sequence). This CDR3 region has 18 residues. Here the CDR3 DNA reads TGCAGTGCTAGAGATTGGGTTGTGCGGCGGGATAAGAAAGAGACCCAGTACTTC. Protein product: CSARDWVVRRDKKETQYF.